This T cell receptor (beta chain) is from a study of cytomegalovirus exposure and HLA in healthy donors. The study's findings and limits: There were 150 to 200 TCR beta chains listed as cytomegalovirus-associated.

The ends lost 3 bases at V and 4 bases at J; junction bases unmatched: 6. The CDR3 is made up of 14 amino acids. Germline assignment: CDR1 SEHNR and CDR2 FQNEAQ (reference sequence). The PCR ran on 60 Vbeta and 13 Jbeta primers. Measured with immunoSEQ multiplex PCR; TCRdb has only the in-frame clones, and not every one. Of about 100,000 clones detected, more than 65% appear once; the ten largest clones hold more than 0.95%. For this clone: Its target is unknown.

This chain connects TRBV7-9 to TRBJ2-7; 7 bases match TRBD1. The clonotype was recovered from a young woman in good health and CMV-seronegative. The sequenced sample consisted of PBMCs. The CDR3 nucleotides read TGTGCCAGCAGCTTCGACAGGGTGGTATACGAGCAGTACTTC. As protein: CASSFDRVVYEQYF.